This T cell receptor beta chain was captured by sequencing in a study of blood T cells in healthy people across ages. Broader study findings: Both higher diversity and more naive CD4+ cells marked long-lived donors when set against aged donors.

The second PCR ran roughly 7 to 12 cycles with a sample-barcoded 5' primer and J-beta primers. Every cDNA molecule bore a tag from a template-switch adaptor containing 12 random nucleotides. Each CDR3 protein is one row after TCRdb ran MiXCR on the 5' RACE reads. The profile shows 780,000 or so distinct CDR3 sequences, 25% of them singletons. Germline assignment: CDR1 LGHDT and CDR2 YNNKEL (reference sequence). Trimming stripped 3 bases from V and 6 bases from J, with 17 bases between. This CDR3 region has 15 residues. The sample holds a few counts of this clonotype. Its antigen is unknown. Individuals who donated were healthy Caucasians from Russia aged roughly 6 to 90. This same sample was also part of a study on T cells of mothers and their children.

The rearrangement uses TRBV3-1 and TRBJ1-1; D gene unclear. The sequencing input was blood. This sequence originates from a boy between 10 and 17 years old in good health. The CDR3 nucleotides are TGTGCCAGCAGCCACTGGAGCGTTAAAGCCGCTGAAGCTTTCTTT. This translates into CASSHWSVKAAEAFF.